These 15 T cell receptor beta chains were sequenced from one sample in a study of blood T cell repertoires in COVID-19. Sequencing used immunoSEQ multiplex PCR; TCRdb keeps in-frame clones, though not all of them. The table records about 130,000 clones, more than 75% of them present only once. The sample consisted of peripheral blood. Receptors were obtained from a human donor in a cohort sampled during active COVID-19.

The CDR3 region has the DNA TGTGCCAGCAGTGACTCACAGGGGGGCAGGACCGGGGAGCTGTTTTTT. It translates to CASSDSQGGRTGELFF. V is TRBV6-4 and J is TRBJ2-2, with 8 bases matching TRBD1. CDR3 length: 16 residues. Germline CDR1 MRHNA, CDR2 SNTAGT. The V segment lost 0 bases and the J segment 5 bases; nucleotides outside the gene matches: 5.

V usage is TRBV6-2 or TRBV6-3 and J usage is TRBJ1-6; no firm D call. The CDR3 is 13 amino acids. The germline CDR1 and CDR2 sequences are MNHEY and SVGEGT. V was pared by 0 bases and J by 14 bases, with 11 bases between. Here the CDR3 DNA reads TGTGCCAGCAGTTACTCGAATCTTTTAGCCCTCCACTTT. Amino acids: CASSYSNLLALHF.

CDR3 bases: TGTGCCAGCAGTGGGGACAGGGGGGAATTCTACGAGCAGTACTTC. Its protein product is CASSGDRGEFYEQYF. The chain recombines TRBV25-1 with TRBJ2-7; 11 bases agree with TRBD1. With 4 bases clipped from V and 3 bases from J, the junction kept 5 bases outside the gene matches. Germline V gene sequence: CDR1 MGHDK, CDR2 SYGVNS. The CDR3 loop spans 15 amino acids.

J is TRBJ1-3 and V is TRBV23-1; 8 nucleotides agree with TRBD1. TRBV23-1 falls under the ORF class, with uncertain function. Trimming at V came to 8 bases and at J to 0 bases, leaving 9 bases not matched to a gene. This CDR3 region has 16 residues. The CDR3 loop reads CASPSTGAISGNTIYF. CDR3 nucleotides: TGCGCCAGCCCGTCGACAGGGGCTATCTCTGGAAACACCATATATTTT.

CDR3 bases: TGTGCCAGTCGCGACAGGGGGGGCGAAAAACTGTTTTTT. Translation: CASRDRGGEKLFF. This chain joins TRBV19 and TRBJ1-4; TRBD1 aligns across 9 bases. CDR1 is LNHDA and CDR2 is SQIVND in the germline V gene (reference sequence). CDR3 length: 13 amino acids. J lost 8 bases, V lost 8 bases, and 6 bases had no gene match. The entire variable domain, with the rest obtained from reference TRBV19 and TRBJ1-4, is as follows: DGGITQSPKYLFRKEGQNVTLSCEQNLNHDAMYWYRQDPGQGLRLIYYSQIVNDFQKGDIAEGYSVSREKKESFPLTVTSAQKNPTAFYLCASRDRGGEKLFFGSGTQLSVL.

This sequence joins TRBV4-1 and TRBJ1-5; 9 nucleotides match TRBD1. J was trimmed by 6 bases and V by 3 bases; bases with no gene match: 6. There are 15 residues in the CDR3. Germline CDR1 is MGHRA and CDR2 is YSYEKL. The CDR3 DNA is TGCGCCAGCAGCCAGGCAACAGGGGGCCTTCAGCCCCAGCATTTT. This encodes CASSQATGGLQPQHF.

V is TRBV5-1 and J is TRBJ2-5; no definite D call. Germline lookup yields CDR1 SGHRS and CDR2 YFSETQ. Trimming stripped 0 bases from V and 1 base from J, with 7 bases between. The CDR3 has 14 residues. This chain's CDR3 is CASSLGTAQETQYF. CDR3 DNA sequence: TGCGCCAGCAGCTTGGGCACAGCCCAAGAGACCCAGTACTTC.

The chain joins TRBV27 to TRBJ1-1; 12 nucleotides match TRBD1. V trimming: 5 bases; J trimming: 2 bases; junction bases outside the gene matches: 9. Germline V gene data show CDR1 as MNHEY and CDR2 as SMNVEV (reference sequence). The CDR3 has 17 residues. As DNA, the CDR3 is TGTGCCAGCAGTGCGATACCGGGACAGGGGGCCAACACTGAAGCTTTCTTT. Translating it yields CASSAIPGQGANTEAFF.

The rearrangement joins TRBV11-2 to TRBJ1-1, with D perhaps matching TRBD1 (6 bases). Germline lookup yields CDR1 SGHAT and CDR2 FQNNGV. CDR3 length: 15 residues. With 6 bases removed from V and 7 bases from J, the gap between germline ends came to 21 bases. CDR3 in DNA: TGTGCCAGCAGGACGGGGCAGGGGATAAGCCTTGAAGCTTTCTTT. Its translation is CASRTGQGISLEAFF.

CDR3 nucleotide sequence: TGTGCCAGCTCTCACGGGTCGGACGAGCAGTACTTC. Translated: CASSHGSDEQYF. V and J are TRBV18 and TRBJ2-7; D unresolved. Germline V gene lookup returns CDR1 KGHSH and CDR2 LQKENI. The CDR3 totals 12 residues. Trimming removed 6 bases at V and 5 bases at J, with 11 bases between.

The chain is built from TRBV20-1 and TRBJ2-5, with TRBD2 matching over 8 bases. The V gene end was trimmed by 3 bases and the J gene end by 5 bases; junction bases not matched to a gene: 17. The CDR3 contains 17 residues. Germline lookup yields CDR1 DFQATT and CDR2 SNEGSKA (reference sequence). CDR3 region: CSASWFGRAGAGETQYF. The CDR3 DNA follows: TGCAGTGCTAGTTGGTTCGGGCGAGCGGGAGCTGGGGAGACCCAGTACTTC.

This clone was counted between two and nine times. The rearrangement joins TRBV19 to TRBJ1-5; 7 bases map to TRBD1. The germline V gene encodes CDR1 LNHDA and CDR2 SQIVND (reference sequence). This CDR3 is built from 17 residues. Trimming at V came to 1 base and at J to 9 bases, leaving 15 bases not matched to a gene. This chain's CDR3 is CASSIARNRQGSSPQHF. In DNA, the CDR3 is TGTGCCAGTAGTATAGCGCGCAATCGACAGGGATCATCGCCCCAGCATTTT.

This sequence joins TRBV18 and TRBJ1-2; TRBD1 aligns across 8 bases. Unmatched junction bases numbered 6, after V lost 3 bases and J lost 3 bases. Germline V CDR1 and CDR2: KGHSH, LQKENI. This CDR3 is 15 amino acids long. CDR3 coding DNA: TGTGCCAGCTCACCGGCTGCAGGGGGCGACTATGGCTACACCTTC. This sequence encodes CASSPAAGGDYGYTF.

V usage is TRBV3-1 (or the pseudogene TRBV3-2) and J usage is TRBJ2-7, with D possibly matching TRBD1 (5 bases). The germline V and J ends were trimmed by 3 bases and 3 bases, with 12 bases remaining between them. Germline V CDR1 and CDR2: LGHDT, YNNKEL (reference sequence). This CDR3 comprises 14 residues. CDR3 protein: CASSHLGADYEQYF. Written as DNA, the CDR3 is TGTGCCAGCAGCCATTTAGGGGCTGACTACGAGCAGTACTTC.

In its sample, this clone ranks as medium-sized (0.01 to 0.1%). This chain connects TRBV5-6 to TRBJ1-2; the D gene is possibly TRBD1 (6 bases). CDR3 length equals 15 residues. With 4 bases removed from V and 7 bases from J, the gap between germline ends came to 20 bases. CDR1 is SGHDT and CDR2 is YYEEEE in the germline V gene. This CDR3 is CASSKGRFGGAGYTF. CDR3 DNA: TGTGCCAGCAGCAAGGGACGTTTTGGGGGGGCTGGCTACACCTTC.